This TCR beta chain was sequenced in a study of identical twins listed by TCRdb under 2016. Describing the broader study: TCR alpha and beta repertoires from monozygotic twins, unrelated adults of various ages and cord blood were deep-sequenced to test whether fetal clonotypes persist. To rule out contamination, replicate twin experiments were performed at different times with different library preparation protocols.

The protocol used for the library was 5' RACE. The run used an Illumina HiSeq 2000. Template switching added a universal primer binding site, and the final cDNA carried a unique molecular identifier that allowed TCR cDNA molecules to be counted accurately. First-strand cDNA for TCR alpha and beta chains was synthesized from specific primers in the conserved constant-segment region. To control for contamination, every cDNA library was double barcoded, receiving both a SMART-Mk sample barcode and Illumina barcodes. Two successive PCR steps introduced TruSeq adapter sequences along with Illumina sample barcodes. TCR alpha and beta cDNA libraries were sequenced on the Illumina HiSeq platform with custom primers. As for how the authors treated the data: Unique molecular identifiers were extracted from raw reads with MiGEC, and CDR3 positions were determined with MiXCR. For each individual, recombination models were inferred using an EM algorithm with the repgenHMM and IGoR tools. The analysis of shared clonotypes was done with the tcR package in R, with sharing normalized by the product of cloneset sizes. To study raw recombination free of thymic and clonal selection effects, out-of-frame nonproductive sequences were analyzed. TCRdb's own reprocessing of the public reads used fastp at Q25 and MiXCR and kept productive beta chains. Rows with one shared CDR3 protein collapse into an entry with the most common genes and DNA. These V and J calls originate from TCRdb's pipeline instead of the authors' own analysis. The sample table contains about 200,000 distinct CDR3 sequences; only one count was recorded for 5% to 7% of them. Approximately 15% of the sample goes to the ten largest clones.

Including cysteine and phenylalanine, the CDR3 has 14 amino acids. Just the 42-base CDR3 DNA is kept, in frame starting at base 1. Taken from the germline V gene (reference sequence), the CDR1 and CDR2 loops are PRHDT and FYEKMQ. V is cut by 4 bases and J by 2 bases, and the space between the germline ends is 12 bases. This clonotype was observed at least ten times. Its recognized antigen is unknown. Per-base quality was not reported, and no clone a single base away is much larger than it. Results and caveats for the whole study, not just this receptor: Abundant cord blood beta clonotypes had fewer insertions, young adult naive repertoires showed a similar but weaker trend, and memory repertoires showed no such trend. Invariant T cells such as MAIT and iNKT could partly confound zero-insertion analyses, though diverse VJ usage argued against this for most clonotypes. Excess twin sharing in beta out-of-frame sequences was weaker because fewer shared sequences lowered the signal-to-noise ratio. Because the same donors could not be followed over many years, the conclusions relied on cross-sectional statistical analysis. Out-of-frame TCR alpha sequences shared between twins showed an excess of low generation-probability sequences compared with coincidental sharing between unrelated individuals. Out-of-frame TCR alpha sharing in monozygotic twins was systematically underestimated by recombination models, whereas sharing between unrelated individuals was in agreement with the recombination models.

Every donor in the study was a healthy Caucasian. Three pairs of female monozygotic twins, all aged roughly 18 to 30 years, made up the twin cohort. Positive isolation kits from Invitrogen were used to isolate CD4+ and CD8+ T cell populations. This sample was shared with a second study, whose subject was T cells expressing NK-cell markers. The other study reports the following: In sorted CD3+CD56+NKG2C+, CD3+CD56+NKG2C- and CD3+CD56-NKG2C+ T-cell subsets from 8 or 9 donors, TCR beta-chain repertoires were profiled. Seven of the eight sequenced donors were HCMV-seropositive and one was HCMV-seronegative. To restrict sorting to alphabetaTCR-expressing T cells, an anti-gammadeltaTCR antibody was added in several experiments. In six or seven donors, the dominant CD3+CD56+NKG2C+ clonotypes ranked among the top 10 CD8+ clonotypes, making up about 1.0-7.5% of CD8+ T cells. Those dominant clonotypes were again the most abundant among CD3+CD56-NKG2C+ cells in a handful of donors, at about 28.3-60.1%. It remained unclear whether the expanded NKG2C-expressing T cell clones were specific for HCMV antigens. Randomly selected healthy volunteers, three men and five women, were used as the eight sequenced donors. To determine HCMV serostatus, a commercial ELISA kit was used to detect HCMV-specific IgG in serum. MIGEC handled demultiplexing of the reads and grouping by UMI, while MiTCR was used to assemble and quantify clonotypes. Only TCR cDNA sequences supported by at least two reads were kept to exclude erroneous sequences. The tcR package was used for downstream repertoire analysis, with clonotypes matched between fractions based on CDR3 nucleotide sequence plus V segment. VDJmatch was used to annotate antigen specificity against VDJdb, with one amino acid substitution in CDR3 permitted.

Specimen: CD8+ T cells sorted from blood. The sequence joins TRBV13 to TRBJ2-7; the D gene is not confidently resolved. The sequence came from a woman in her late teens or twenties in good health. CDR3 protein: CASSSRGMTYEQYF. The DNA sequence follows: TGTGCCAGCAGCTCAAGAGGAATGACCTACGAGCAGTACTTC.